The T cell receptor (beta chain) described here comes from a study of shared clonotypes between healthy human individuals. Naive CD45RA+ and memory CD45RA-negative subsets were split from CD4+ cells. Sorted-subset replicate PCR reactions contained roughly 190 ng DNA, corresponding to about 30,000 T cell genomes. Sequenced by immunoSEQ multiplex PCR; TCRdb stores in-frame clones only, minus some. The repertoire has roughly 2.2 million clones, less than 95% of them found once; the top ten carry approximately 0.39%. Per the germline V gene, CDR1 is MDHEN and CDR2 is SYDVKM. CDR3 length: 17 residues. J gave up 5 bases and V 5 bases, and 15 bases lay outside the gene matches.

The rearrangement joins TRBV28 to TRBJ1-5; 7 bases line up with TRBD1. Material: naive CD4+ T cells from PBMCs. Subset of the sample: CD45RA+ positively selected. The sequence was obtained from a man aged 18 to 29 in good health. Some clones in this sample may be carry-over from other donors' samples. CDR3 bases: TGTGCCAGCAGTATAAGTATCGGGACAGCCACTCATCAGCCCCAGCATTTT. Its protein product is CASSISIGTATHQPQHF.